This TCR beta chain was observed in a study of neurological immune-mediated disorders. Overall study results and limits: No expanded-clone CDR3 amino acid sequence recurred across subjects, suggesting private TCR-beta repertoires. In multiple sclerosis patients, the repertoire cluster was unrelated to clinical or MRI findings.

This CDR3 spans 13 amino acids. Trimming cost V 7 bases and J 0 bases, with 8 bases left between them. The cDNA was synthesized by 5'RACE incorporating 10-nucleotide random UMIs. Each CDR3 protein gets one entry after TCRdb re-called the 5' RACE reads with MiXCR. The sample records tens of thousands of distinct CDR3 sequences, around 3.7% being singletons. Ten or more counts support this clonotype. Its specificity is unknown. PBMCs numbering 2 million and stored at -80 C yielded the unsorted libraries. The sequencing sample was made of PBMCs. This chain links TRBV12-3 or TRBV12-4 with TRBJ2-3; D remains unclear. The receptor comes from a man aged 35 to 55 with multiple sclerosis. The CDR3 loop is CASNPTSTDTQYF. CDR3 nucleotide sequence: TGTGCCAGCAACCCGACTAGCACAGATACGCAGTATTTT.